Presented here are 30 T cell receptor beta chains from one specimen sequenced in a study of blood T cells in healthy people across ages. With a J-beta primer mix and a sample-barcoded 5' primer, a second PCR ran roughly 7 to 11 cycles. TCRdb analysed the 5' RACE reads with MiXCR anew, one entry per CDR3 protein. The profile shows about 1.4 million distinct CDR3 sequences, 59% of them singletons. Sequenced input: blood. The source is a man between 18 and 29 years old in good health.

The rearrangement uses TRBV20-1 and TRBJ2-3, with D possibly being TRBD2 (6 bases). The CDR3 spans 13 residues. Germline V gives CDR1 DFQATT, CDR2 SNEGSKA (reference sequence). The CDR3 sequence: CSLGGARTDTQYF. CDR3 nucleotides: TGCAGCCTCGGGGGTGCACGCACAGATACGCAGTATTTT.

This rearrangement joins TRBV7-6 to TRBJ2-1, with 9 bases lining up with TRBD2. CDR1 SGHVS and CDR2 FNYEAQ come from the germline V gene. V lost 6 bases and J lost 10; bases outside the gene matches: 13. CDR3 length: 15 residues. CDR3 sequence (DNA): TGTGCCAGCAGATTGAGGGCTAGCGGGACGCCAGAGCAGTTCTTC. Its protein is CASRLRASGTPEQFF. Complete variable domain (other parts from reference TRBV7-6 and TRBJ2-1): GAGVSQSPRYKVTKRGQDVALRCDPISGHVSLYWYRQALGQGPEFLTYFNYEAQQDKSGLPNDRFSAERPEGSISTLTIQRTEQRDSAMYRCASRLRASGTPEQFFGPGTRLTVL.

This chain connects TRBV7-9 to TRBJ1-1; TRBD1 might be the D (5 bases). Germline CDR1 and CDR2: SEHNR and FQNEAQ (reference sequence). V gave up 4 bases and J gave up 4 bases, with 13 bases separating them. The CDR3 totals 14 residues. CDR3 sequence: CASSYRDGGTEAFF. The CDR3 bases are TGTGCCAGCAGCTACCGGGACGGGGGCACTGAAGCTTTCTTT.

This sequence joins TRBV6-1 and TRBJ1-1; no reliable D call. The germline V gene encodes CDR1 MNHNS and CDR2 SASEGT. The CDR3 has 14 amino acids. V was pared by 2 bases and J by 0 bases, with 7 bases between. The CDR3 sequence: CASSELQLNTEAFF. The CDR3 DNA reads TGTGCCAGCAGTGAACTACAGTTGAACACTGAAGCTTTCTTT.

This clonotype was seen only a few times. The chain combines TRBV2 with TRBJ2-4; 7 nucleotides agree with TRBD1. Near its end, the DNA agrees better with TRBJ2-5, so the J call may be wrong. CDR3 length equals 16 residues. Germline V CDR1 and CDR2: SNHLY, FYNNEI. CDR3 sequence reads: CASSDQQGRAPETQYF. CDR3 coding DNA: TGTGCCAGCAGTGATCAACAGGGGCGCGCCCCGGAGACCCAGTACTTC.

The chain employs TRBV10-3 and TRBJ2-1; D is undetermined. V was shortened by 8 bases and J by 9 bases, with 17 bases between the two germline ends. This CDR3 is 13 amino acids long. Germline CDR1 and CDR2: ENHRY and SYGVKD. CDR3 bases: TGTGCCATCGCTAATCAGGTGGGTGCTGAGCAGTTCTTC. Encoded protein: CAIANQVGAEQFF.

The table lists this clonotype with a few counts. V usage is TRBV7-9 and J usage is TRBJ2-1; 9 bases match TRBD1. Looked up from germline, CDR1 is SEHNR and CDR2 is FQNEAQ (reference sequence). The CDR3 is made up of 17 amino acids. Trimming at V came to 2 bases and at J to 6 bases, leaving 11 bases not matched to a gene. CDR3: CASSLIGWGQGRNEQFF. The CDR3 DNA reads TGTGCCAGCAGCTTAATCGGCTGGGGACAGGGACGCAATGAGCAGTTCTTC. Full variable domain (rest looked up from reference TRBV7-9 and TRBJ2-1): DTGVSQNPRHKITKRGQNVTFRCDPISEHNRLYWYRQTLGQGPEFLTYFQNEAQLEKSRLLSDRFSAERPKGSFSTLEIQRTEQGDSAMYLCASSLIGWGQGRNEQFFGPGTRLTVL.

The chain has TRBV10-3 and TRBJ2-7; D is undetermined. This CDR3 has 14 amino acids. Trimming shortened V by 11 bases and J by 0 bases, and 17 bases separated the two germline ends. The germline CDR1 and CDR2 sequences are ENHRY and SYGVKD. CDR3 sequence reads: CASKMACSSYEQYF. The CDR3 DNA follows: TGTGCCTCTAAAATGGCCTGTAGCTCCTACGAGCAGTACTTC.

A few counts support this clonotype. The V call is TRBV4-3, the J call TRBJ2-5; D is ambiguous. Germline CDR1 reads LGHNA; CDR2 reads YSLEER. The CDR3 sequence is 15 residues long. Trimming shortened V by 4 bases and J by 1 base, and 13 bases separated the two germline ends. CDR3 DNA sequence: TGCGCCAGCAGCCCCGATCAAAATATCCAAGAGACCCAGTACTTC. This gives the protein CASSPDQNIQETQYF.

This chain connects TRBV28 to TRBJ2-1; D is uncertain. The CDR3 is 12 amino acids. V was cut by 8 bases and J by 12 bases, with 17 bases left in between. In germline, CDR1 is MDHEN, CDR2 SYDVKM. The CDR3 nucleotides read TGTGCCAGCGGGTGGATGGGAATGTTGCAGTTCTTC. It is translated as CASGWMGMLQFF.

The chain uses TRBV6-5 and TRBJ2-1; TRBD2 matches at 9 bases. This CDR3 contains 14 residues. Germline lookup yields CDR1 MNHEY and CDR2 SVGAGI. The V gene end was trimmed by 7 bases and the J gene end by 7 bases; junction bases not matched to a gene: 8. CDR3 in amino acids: CASTPRLAGNEQFF. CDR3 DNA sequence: TGTGCCAGCACCCCTCGCCTAGCGGGGAATGAGCAGTTCTTC.

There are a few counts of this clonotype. CDR3 coding DNA: TGCAGTGCTAGACGGACGCCCGTTGGCACAGATACGCAGTATTTT. Amino acid sequence: CSARRTPVGTDTQYF. The rearrangement joins TRBV20-1 to TRBJ2-3, with D unresolved. The germline CDR1 and CDR2 sequences are DFQATT and SNEGSKA (reference sequence). The CDR3 loop spans 15 amino acids. Trimming took 2 bases from V and 1 from J, leaving 13 bases between them.

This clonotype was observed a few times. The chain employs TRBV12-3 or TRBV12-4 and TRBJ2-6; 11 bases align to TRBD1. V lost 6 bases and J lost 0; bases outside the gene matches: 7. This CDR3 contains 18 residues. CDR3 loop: CASSSHGQGASGANVLTF. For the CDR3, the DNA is TGTGCCAGCAGCTCCCACGGACAGGGGGCCTCTGGGGCCAACGTCCTGACTTTC.

The DNA for the CDR3 is TGTGCCAGTAGCCCTGGGACAGCTACCAATGAGCAGTTCTTC. Its translation is CASSPGTATNEQFF. This rearrangement joins TRBV19 to TRBJ2-1; 7 bases map to TRBD1. In germline, CDR1 is LNHDA, CDR2 SQIVND (reference sequence). The CDR3 is 14 residues long. Germline trimming cut 6 bases from V and 6 bases from J; bases unmatched to any gene: 8.

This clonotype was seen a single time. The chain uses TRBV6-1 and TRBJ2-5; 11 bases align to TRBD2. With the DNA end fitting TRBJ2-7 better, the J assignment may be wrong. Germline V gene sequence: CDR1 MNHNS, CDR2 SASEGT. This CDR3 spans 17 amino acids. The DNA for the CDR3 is TGTGCCAGCAGCGCGGTGACTAGCGGGGCCCTAAGGTACGAGCAGTACTTC. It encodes CASSAVTSGALRYEQYF.

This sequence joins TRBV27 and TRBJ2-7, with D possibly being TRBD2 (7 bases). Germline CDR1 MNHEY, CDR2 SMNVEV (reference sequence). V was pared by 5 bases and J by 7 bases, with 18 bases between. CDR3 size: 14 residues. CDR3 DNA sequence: TGTGCCAGCAGTAGGGCAGGGGACTACAATGAGCAGTACTTC. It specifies CASSRAGDYNEQYF.

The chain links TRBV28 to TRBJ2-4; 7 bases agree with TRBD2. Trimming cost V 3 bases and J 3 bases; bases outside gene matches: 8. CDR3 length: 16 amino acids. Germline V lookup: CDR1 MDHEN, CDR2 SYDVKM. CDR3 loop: CASSFPRWGGKNIQYF. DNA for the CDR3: TGTGCCAGCAGTTTCCCCCGGTGGGGGGGCAAAAACATTCAGTACTTC.

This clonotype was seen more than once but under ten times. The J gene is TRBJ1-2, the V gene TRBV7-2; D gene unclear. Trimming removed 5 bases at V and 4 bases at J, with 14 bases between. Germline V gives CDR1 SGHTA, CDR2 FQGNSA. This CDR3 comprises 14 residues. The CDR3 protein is CASSPEGQSYGYTF. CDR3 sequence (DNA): TGTGCCAGCAGCCCCGAAGGGCAATCCTATGGCTACACCTTC.

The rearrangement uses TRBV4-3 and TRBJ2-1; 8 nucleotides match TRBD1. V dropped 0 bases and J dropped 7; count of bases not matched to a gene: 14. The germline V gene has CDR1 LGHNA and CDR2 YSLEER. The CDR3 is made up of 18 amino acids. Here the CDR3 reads CASSQEYGAGGFSNEQFF. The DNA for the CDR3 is TGCGCCAGCAGCCAAGAATATGGGGCAGGGGGCTTCTCTAATGAGCAGTTCTTC.

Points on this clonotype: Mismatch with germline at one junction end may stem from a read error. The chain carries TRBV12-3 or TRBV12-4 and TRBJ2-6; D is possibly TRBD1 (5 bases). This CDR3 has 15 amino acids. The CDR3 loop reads CASSHSGSGANVQTF. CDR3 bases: TGTGCCAGCAGCCATTCAGGGTCTGGGGCCAACGTCCAGACTTTC.

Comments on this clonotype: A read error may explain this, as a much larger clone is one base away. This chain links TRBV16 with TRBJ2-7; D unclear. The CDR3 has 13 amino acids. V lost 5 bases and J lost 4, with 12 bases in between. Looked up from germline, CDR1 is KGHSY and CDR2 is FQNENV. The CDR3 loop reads CASSAWVLYEQYF. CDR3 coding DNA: TGTGCCAGCAGCGCCTGGGTTCTATACGAGCAGTACTTC.

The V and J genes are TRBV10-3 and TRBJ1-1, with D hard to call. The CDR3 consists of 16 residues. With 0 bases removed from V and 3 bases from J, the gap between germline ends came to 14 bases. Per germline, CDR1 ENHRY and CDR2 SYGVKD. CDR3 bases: TGTGCCATCAGTGAGTCGATGGGTCTCATGGACACTGAAGCTTTCTTT. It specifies CAISESMGLMDTEAFF.

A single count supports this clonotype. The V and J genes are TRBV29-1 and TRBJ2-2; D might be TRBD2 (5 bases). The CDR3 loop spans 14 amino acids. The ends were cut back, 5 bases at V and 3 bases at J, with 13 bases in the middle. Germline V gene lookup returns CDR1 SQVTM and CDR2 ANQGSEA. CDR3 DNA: TGCAGCGTTCGACTACCTCGTGACACCGGGGAGCTGTTTTTT. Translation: CSVRLPRDTGELFF.

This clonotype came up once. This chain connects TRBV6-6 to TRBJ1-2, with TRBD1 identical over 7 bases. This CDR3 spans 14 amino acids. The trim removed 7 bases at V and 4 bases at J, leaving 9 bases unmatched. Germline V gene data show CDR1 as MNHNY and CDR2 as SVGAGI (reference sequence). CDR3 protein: CASIPGQLGYGYTF. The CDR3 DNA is TGTGCCAGCATCCCGGGACAGCTAGGCTATGGCTACACCTTC.

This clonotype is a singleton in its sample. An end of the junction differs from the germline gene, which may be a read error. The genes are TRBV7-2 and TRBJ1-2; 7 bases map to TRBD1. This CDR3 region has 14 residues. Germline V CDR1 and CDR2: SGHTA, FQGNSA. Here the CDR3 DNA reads TGTGCCAGCAGCGTAGCTGGACAGGAGTATGGCTACACCTTC. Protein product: CASSVAGQEYGYTF. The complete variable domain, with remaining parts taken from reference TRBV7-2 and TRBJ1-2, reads GAGVSQSPSNKVTEKGKDVELRCDPISGHTALYWYRQSLGQGLEFLIYFQGNSAPDKSGLPSDRFSAERTGGSVSTLTIQRTQQEDSAVYLCASSVAGQEYGYTFGSGTRLTVV.

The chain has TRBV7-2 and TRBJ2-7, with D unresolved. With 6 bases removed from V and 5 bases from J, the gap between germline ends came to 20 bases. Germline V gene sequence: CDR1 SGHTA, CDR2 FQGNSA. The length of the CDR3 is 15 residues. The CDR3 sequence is CASSARSLGPNEQYF. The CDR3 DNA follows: TGTGCCAGCAGTGCCAGATCCCTAGGCCCCAACGAGCAGTACTTC.

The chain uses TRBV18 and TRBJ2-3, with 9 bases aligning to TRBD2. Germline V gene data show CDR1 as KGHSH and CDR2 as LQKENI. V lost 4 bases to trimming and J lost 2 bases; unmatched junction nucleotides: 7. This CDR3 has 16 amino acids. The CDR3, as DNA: TGTGCCAGCTCACGGACTAGCGATCCTACCACAGATACGCAGTATTTT. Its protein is CASSRTSDPTTDTQYF.

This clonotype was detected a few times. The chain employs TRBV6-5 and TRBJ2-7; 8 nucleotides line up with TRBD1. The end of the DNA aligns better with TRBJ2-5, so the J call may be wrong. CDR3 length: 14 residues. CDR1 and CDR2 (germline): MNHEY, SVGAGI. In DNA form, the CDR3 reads TGTGCCAGCAGTCCCTGGGACAGGAAAGAGACCCAGTACTTC. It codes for CASSPWDRKETQYF.

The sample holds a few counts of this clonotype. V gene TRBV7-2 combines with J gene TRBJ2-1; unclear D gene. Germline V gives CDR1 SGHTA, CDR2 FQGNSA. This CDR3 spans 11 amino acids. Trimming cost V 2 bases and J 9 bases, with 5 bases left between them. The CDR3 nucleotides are TGTGCCAGCAGCTTAAGGATTGAGCAGTTCTTC. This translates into CASSLRIEQFF.

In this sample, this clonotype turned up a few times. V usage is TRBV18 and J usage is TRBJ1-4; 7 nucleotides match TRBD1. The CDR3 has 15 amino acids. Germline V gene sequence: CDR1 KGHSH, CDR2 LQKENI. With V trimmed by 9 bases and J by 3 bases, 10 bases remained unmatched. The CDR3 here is CASRTLQGANEKLFF. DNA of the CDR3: TGTGCCAGTCGAACTCTTCAGGGGGCTAATGAAAAACTGTTTTTT.